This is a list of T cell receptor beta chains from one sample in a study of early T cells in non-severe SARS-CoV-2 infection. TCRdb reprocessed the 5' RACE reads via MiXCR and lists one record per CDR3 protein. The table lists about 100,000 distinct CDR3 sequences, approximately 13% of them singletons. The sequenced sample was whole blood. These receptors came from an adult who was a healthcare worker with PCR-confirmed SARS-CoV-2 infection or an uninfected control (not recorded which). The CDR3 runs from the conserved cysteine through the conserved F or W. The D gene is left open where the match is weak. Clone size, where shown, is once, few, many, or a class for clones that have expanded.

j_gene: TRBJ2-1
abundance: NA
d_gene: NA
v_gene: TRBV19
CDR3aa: CASSMVGAGMDEQFF
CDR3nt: TGTGCCAGTAGTATGGTTGGTGCAGGGATGGATGAGCAGTTCTTC

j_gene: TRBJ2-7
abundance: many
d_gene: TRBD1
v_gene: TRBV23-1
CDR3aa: CASSLRDRCDEQYF
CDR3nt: TGCGCCAGCAGTCTGCGGGACAGGTGCGACGAGCAGTACTTC

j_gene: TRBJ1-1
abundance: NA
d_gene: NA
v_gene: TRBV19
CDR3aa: CASSPAILNTEAFF
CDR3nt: TGTGCCAGTAGTCCGGCAATATTGAACACTGAAGCTTTCTTT

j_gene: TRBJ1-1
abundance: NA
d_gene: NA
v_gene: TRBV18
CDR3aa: CASSPRGVGTEAFF
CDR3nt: TGTGCCAGCTCACCCCGGGGGGTCGGCACTGAAGCTTTCTTT

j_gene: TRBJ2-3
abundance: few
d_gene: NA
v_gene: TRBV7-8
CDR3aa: CASSFVASTDTQYF
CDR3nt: TGTGCCAGCAGCTTTGTTGCTAGCACAGATACGCAGTATTTT

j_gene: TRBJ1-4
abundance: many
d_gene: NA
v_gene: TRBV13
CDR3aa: CASSFGRTTYNEKLFF
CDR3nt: TGTGCCAGCAGCTTTGGACGGACCACCTATAATGAAAAACTGTTTTTT

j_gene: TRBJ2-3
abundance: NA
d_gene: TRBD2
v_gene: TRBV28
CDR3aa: CASRTGTTGTDTQYF
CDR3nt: TGTGCCAGCAGAACCGGGACTACGGGCACAGATACGCAGTATTTT

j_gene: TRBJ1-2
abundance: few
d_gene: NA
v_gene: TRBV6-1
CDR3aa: CASSEGQEWRGYTF
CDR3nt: TGTGCCAGCAGTGAGGGACAAGAGTGGCGTGGCTACACCTTC

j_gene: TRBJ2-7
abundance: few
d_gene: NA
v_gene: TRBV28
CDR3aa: CASSLGTWRQYF
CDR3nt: TGTGCCAGCTCTTTGGGGACTTGGCGGCAGTACTTC

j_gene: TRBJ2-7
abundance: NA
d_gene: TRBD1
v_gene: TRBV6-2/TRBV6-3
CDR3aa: CASSYGQGVRAYEQYF
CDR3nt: TGTGCCAGCAGTTACGGTCAGGGGGTGCGTGCCTACGAGCAGTACTTC

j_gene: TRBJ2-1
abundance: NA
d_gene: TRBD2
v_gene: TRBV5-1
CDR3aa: CASSWSLAGGVYNEQFF
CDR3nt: TGCGCCAGCAGCTGGAGTTTAGCGGGGGGAGTTTACAATGAGCAGTTCTTC

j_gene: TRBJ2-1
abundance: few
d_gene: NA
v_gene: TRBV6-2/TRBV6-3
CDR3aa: CASRPGGSTYNEQFF
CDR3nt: TGTGCCAGCAGGCCAGGGGGGTCCACCTACAATGAGCAGTTCTTC

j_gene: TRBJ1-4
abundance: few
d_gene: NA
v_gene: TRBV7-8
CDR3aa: CASSLPSSTQLFF
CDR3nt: TGTGCCAGCAGCTTGCCATCATCCACGCAACTGTTTTTT

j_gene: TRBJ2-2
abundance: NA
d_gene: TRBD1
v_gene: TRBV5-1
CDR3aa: CASSLGLQGIGELFF
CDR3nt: TGCGCCAGCAGCTTGGGGCTACAGGGGATCGGGGAGCTGTTTTTT

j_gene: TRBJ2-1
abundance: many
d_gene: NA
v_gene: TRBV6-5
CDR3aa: CASAPWEADEQFF
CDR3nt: TGTGCCAGCGCTCCGTGGGAGGCCGATGAGCAGTTCTTC

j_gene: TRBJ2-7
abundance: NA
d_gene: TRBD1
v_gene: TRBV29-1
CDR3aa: CSVERQGPPYEQYF
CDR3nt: TGCAGCGTTGAACGACAGGGGCCCCCCTACGAGCAGTACTTC

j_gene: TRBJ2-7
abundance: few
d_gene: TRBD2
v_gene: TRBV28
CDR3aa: CASSITSGGMYEQYF
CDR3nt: TGTGCCAGCAGTATAACTAGCGGGGGGATGTACGAGCAGTACTTC

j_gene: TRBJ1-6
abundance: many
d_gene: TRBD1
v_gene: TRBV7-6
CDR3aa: CASSPDETGRSPLHF
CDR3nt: TGTGCCAGCAGCCCCGACGAGACAGGGAGATCACCCCTCCACTTT

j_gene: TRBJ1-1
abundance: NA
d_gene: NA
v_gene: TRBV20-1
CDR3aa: CSARDQSDTEAFF
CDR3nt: TGCAGTGCTAGAGATCAGTCTGACACTGAAGCTTTCTTT

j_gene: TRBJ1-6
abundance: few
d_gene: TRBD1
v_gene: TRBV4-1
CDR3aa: CASSQDRDSYSPLHF
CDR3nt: TGCGCCAGCAGCCAAGACCGGGACAGCTATTCACCCCTCCACTTT